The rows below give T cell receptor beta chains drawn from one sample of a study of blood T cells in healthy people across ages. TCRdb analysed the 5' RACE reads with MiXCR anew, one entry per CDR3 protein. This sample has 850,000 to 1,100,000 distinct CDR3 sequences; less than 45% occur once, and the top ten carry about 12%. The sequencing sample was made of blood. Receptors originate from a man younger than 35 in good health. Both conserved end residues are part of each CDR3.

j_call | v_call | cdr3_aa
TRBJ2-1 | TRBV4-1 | CASSQGETENNEQFF
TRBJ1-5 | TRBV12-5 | CASGSPAVGPLNQPQHF
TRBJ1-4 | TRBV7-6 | CASSSRGAGNEKLFF
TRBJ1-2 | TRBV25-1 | CASSEQQGANYGYTF
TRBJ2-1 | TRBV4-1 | CSSSHSEGRFLYEQFF
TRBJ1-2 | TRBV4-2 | CASSQGSQLNGYTF
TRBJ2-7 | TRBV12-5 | CASGPLGTASYEQYF
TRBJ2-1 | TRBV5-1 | CASSTGQGSSYNEQFF
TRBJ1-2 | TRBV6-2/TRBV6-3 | CASSYGGRYTF
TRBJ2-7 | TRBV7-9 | CASRSDRSSYEQYF
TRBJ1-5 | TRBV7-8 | CASSPRTGISNQPQHF
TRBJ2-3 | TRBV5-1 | CASGPGPGTGWSTDTQYF
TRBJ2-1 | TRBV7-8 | CASSSSRDRAYNEQFF
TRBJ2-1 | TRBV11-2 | CASSLGRPRFF
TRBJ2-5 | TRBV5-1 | CASTQEGDRDQETQYF
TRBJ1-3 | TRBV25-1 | CATSETTGISGNTIYF
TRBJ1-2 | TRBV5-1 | CASSLEGSGVDGYTF
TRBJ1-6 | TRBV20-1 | CSASGVQGNNSPLHF
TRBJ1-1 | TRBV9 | CASSVGGQDTEAFF
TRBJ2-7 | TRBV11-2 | CASSRTSGAYEQYF
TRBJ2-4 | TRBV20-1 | CSARVPGQGQNIQYF
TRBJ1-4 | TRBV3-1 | CASSLNRGNNEKLFF
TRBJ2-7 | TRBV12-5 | CASGPFPDEQYF
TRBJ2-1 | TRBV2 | CASSGGPLGNEQFF
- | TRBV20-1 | CSARSDSSYNEQYF
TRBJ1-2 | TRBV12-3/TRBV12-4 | CASNSDRPNGYTF
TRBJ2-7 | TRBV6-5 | CASRSQGASEGEQYF
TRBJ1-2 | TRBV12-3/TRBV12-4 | CASNNPGGGDGYTF
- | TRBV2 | CASSGGQGNIQYF
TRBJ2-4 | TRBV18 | CASSTKSEHIQYF
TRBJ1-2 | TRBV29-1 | CSVEGRVYGYTF
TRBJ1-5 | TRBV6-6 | CASSDGRGSNSNQPQHF
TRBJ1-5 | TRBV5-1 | CASSLDGTGKNQPQHF
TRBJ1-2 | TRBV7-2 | CASSLDWTGNNGYTF
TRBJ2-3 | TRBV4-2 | CASSQLATGTDMQYF